One sample yielded the 4 T cell receptor beta chains listed below, sequenced in a study of shared clonotypes between healthy human individuals. TCRdb's copy holds only in-frame clones and misses some; the assay was immunoSEQ multiplex PCR. Of roughly 2.2 million clones listed, 85% to 95% are singletons. Sequenced material: naive CD4+ T cells from PBMCs. Subset denoted: CD45RA+ positively selected. These receptors came from a man in his late teens or twenties in good health. Some clones in this sample may be carry-over from other donors' samples.

The V call is TRBV14, the J call TRBJ2-7; D could derive from TRBD1 or TRBD2 (5 bases each). Between the trimmed V and J ends, which lost 4 bases and 3 bases, there was a span of 10 bases. This CDR3 contains 13 residues. The germline V gene has CDR1 SGHDN and CDR2 FVKESK. DNA for the CDR3: TGTGCCAGCAGCCGGGGACGCTTCTACGAGCAGTACTTC. It yields the protein CASSRGRFYEQYF.

The rearrangement joins TRBV6-1 to TRBJ1-2; TRBD1 agrees at 8 bases. The germline V gene has CDR1 MNHNS and CDR2 SASEGT. J lost 5 bases, V lost 1 base, and 12 bases had no gene match. The CDR3 contains 17 residues. The CDR3 DNA follows: TGTGCCAGCAGTGAAGACTGGAGGACAGGGACAATTTATGGCTACACCTTC. This codes for CASSEDWRTGTIYGYTF.

The genes are TRBV25-1 and TRBJ2-3; 10 bases align to TRBD1. The germline gives CDR1 MGHDK, CDR2 SYGVNS. The CDR3 consists of 17 residues. V gave up 0 bases and J gave up 1 base; unmatched junction bases: 4. The CDR3 region is CASSEYRGTGGTDTQYF. The CDR3, as DNA: TGTGCCAGCAGTGAATATCGGGGGACAGGGGGCACAGATACGCAGTATTTT.

The rearrangement uses TRBV5-6 and TRBJ2-2, with 9 nucleotides matching TRBD2. The CDR3 spans 18 residues. With V trimmed by 4 bases and J by 6 bases, 16 bases remained unmatched. Germline loops: CDR1 SGHDT, CDR2 YYEEEE. This chain's CDR3 is CASSGPEKIAGVSGELFF. CDR3 in DNA: TGTGCCAGCAGCGGCCCGGAGAAAATAGCGGGAGTATCCGGGGAGCTGTTTTTT. The full variable domain, rest sourced from reference TRBV5-6 and TRBJ2-2, is DAGVTQSPTHLIKTRGQQVTLRCSPKSGHDTVSWYQQALGQGPQFIFQYYEEEERQRGNFPDRFSGHQFPNYSSELNVNALLLGDSALYLCASSGPEKIAGVSGELFFGEGSRLTVL.